One sample yielded the 2 T cell receptor beta chains listed below, sequenced in a study of T-cell memory formation after mild COVID-19. TCRdb passed the 5' RACE reads through MiXCR, listing each CDR3 protein once. Of 220,000 or so distinct CDR3 sequences in the sample, about 9.2% were seen once. Sequences were obtained from PBMCs or a T cell subset sorted from them (not recorded which). The receptor set was obtained from a man between 18 and 35 years old who had mild COVID-19 (a few samples of this study predate the infection). Cell type and time point are not known.

This clonotype was recorded a few times. The chain couples TRBV5-1 to TRBJ2-7; D not resolved. The CDR3 sequence is 14 residues long. Germline V gives CDR1 SGHRS, CDR2 YFSETQ. The V end lost 5 bases, the J end lost 7 bases, and 19 bases lay between the germline ends. For the CDR3, the DNA is TGCGCCAGCAGTTACGAGCCTGGGGTTCGGGAGCAGTACTTC. Its protein product is CASSYEPGVREQYF.

The sample holds many counts of this clonotype. This sequence joins TRBV12-3 or TRBV12-4 and TRBJ2-2; TRBD1 agrees at 7 bases. The CDR3 has 13 residues. Germline trimming cut 5 bases from V and 5 bases from J; bases unmatched to any gene: 2. DNA of the CDR3: TGTGCCAGCAGTCCAGGGGGAACCGGGGAGCTGTTTTTT. It is translated as CASSPGGTGELFF.